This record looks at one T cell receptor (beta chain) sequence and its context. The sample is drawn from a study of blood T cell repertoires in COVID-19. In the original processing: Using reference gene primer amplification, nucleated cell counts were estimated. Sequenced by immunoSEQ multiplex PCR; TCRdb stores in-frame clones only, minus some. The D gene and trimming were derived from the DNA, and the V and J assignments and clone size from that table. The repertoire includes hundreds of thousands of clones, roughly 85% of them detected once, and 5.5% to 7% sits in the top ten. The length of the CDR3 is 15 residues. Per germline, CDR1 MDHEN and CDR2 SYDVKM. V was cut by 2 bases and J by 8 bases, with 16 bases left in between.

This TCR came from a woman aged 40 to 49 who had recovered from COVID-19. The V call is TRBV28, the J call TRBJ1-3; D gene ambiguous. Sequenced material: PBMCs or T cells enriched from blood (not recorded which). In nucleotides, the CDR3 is TGTGCCAGCAGTTTACCGGCGGGCGGCCAGGACACCATATATTTT. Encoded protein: CASSLPAGGQDTIYF.